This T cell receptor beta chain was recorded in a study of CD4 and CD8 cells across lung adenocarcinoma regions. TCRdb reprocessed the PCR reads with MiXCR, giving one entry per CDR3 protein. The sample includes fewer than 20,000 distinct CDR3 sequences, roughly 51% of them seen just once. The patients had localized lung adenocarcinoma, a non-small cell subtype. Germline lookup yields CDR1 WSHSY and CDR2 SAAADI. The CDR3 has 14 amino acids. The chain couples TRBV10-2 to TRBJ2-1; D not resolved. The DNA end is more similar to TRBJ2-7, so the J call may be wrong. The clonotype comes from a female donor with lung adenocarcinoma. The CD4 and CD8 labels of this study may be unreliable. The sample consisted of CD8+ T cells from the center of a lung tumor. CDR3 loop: CASKTVRDSYEQYF. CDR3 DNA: TGCGCCAGCAAGACCGTCCGAGATTCCTACGAGCAGTACTTC.